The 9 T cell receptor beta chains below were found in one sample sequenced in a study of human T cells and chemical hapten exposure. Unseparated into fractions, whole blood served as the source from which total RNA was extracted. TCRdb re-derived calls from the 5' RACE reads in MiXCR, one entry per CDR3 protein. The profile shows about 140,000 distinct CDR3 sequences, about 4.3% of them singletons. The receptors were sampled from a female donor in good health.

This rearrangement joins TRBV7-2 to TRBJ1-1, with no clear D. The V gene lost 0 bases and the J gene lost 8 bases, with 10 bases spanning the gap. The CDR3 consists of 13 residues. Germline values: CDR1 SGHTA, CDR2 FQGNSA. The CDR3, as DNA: TGTGCCAGCAGCTTAGCGTACGGGTCCGAAGCTTTCTTT. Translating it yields CASSLAYGSEAFF.

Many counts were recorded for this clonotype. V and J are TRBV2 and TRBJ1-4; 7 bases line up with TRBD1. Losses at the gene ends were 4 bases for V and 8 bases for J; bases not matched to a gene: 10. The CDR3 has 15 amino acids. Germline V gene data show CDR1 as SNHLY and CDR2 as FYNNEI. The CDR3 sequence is CASSGEQGRGEKLFF. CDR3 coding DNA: TGTGCCAGCAGTGGAGAACAGGGGAGGGGAGAAAAACTGTTTTTT.

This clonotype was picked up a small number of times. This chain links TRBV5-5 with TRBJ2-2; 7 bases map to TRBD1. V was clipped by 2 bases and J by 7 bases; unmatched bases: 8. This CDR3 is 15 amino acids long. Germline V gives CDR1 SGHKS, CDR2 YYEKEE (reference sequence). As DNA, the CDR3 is TGTGCCAGCAGCTTAAGACAGGGTCGCGACGGGGAGCTGTTTTTT. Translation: CASSLRQGRDGELFF.

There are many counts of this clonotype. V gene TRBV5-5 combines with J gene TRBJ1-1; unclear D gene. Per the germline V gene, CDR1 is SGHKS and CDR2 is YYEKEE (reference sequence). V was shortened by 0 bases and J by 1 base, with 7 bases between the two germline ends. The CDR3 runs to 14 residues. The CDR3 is CASSLVSENTEAFF. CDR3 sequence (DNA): TGTGCCAGCAGCTTGGTTTCCGAGAACACTGAAGCTTTCTTT.

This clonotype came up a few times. CDR3 sequence: CASSLSRGGGQFF. The CDR3 DNA is TGTGCCAGCAGCTTGTCAAGGGGGGGTGGGCAGTTCTTC. The rearrangement links TRBV5-4 to TRBJ2-1; the D gene is possibly TRBD2 (7 bases). CDR1 SGHNT and CDR2 YYREEE come from the germline V gene (reference sequence). This CDR3 has 13 residues. With 1 base removed from V and 12 bases from J, the gap between germline ends came to 14 bases.

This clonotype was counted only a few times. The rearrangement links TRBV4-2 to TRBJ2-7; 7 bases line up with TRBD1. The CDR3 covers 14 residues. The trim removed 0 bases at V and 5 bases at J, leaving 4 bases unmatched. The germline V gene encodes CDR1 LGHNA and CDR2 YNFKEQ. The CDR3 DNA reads TGTGCCAGCAGCCAAGAGAGGGGGCGGGACGAGCAGTACTTC. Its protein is CASSQERGRDEQYF.

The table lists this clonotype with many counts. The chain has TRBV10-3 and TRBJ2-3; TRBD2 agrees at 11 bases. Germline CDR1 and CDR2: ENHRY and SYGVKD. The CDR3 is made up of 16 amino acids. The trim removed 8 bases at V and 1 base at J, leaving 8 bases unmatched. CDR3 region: CAILSSGGFGTDTQYF. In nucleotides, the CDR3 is TGTGCCATCCTTTCTAGCGGGGGGTTCGGCACAGATACGCAGTATTTT.

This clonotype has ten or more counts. The CDR3 sequence is CASSDTSGGPSQYF. As DNA, the CDR3 is TGTGCCAGCAGTGATACTAGCGGGGGCCCTTCACAGTATTTT. The chain employs TRBV28 and TRBJ2-3, with 11 bases aligning to TRBD2. J was trimmed by 12 bases and V by 5 bases; bases with no gene match: 10. Germline lookup yields CDR1 MDHEN and CDR2 SYDVKM. This CDR3 contains 14 residues.

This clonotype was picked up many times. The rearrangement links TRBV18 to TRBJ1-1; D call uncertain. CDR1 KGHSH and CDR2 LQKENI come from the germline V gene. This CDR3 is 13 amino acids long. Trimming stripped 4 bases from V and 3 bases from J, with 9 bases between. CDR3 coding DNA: TGTGCCAGCTCACAAAGGAAAGACACTGAAGCTTTCTTT. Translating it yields CASSQRKDTEAFF.